Sequencing of this T cell receptor (beta chain) was carried out in a study of neurological immune-mediated disorders. There are many counts of this clonotype. Germline V lookup: CDR1 DFQATT, CDR2 SNEGSKA (reference sequence). V lost 5 bases and J lost 6; bases outside the gene matches: 15. CDR3 size: 16 residues. Each TCR transcript was tagged with a 10-nucleotide random UMI during 5'RACE. TCRdb independently ran MiXCR on the 5' RACE reads; one entry per CDR3 protein. The table records approximately 59,000 distinct CDR3 sequences, approximately 5.1% of them present only once. Input material: PBMCs. The TCR was taken from a human donor with multiple sclerosis. The donor label of this sample is uncertain. The chain carries TRBV20-1 and TRBJ1-5; TRBD1 aligns across 8 bases. The CDR3 DNA is TGCAGTGCTCATAACCCCACAGGGGACAGGACTCAGCCCCAGCATTTT. Encoded protein: CSAHNPTGDRTQPQHF.